This is a list of T cell receptor beta chains from one sample in a study of shared clonotypes between healthy human individuals. Clones were sequenced by immunoSEQ multiplex PCR, and TCRdb holds only the in-frame ones, with some missing. The profile covers more than 400,000 clones, with approximately 95% appearing a single time and 0.05% to 0.07% taken by the ten largest. The source material was naive CD4+ T cells sorted from blood. These receptors originate from a woman aged 30 to 39 in good health. Each CDR3 is given with its conserved first and last residue. D genes are given only for firm matches. Not every row has a clone size; where given, it reads once, few, many or a size class.

v_gene,d_gene,len,j_gene,abundance,CDR3aa,CDR3nt
TRBV4-1,.,16,TRBJ1-1,.,CASSQEPRAPGTEAFF,TGCGCCAGCAGCCAAGAACCCCGGGCCCCTGGGACTGAAGCTTTCTTT
TRBV7-2,TRBD2,14,TRBJ2-5,.,CASSPTGGSETQYF,TGTGCCAGCAGTCCGACGGGAGGATCAGAGACCCAGTACTTC
TRBV28,.,14,TRBJ1-1,.,CASRKGRLNTEAFF,TGTGCCAGCAGAAAAGGCCGGTTGAACACTGAAGCTTTCTTT
TRBV15,TRBD2,14,TRBJ2-1,.,CATSRGGGVGEQFF,TGTGCCACCAGCAGAGGTGGGGGGGTCGGTGAGCAGTTCTTC
TRBV27,TRBD1,14,TRBJ1-1,once,CASSLDRVNTEAFF,TGTGCCAGCAGTTTGGACAGGGTGAACACTGAAGCTTTCTTT
TRBV28,.,14,TRBJ1-2,.,CASSVHTGVYGYTF,TGTGCCAGCAGTGTACACACAGGTGTCTATGGCTACACCTTC
TRBV5-1,.,14,TRBJ1-2,.,CASSYTGGSYGYTF,TGCGCCAGCAGCTATACGGGAGGATCTTATGGCTACACCTTC
TRBV5-4,TRBD1,13,TRBJ1-2,.,CASSYGTDYGYTF,TGTGCCAGCAGCTATGGGACAGACTATGGCTACACCTTC
TRBV6-5,.,15,TRBJ2-6,.,CASSYASSGANVLTF,TGTGCCAGCAGTTACGCCAGCTCTGGGGCCAACGTCCTGACTTTC
TRBV29-1,.,14,TRBJ1-1,.,CSVVNRVSDTEAFF,TGCAGCGTTGTGAATAGGGTTTCGGACACTGAAGCTTTCTTT
TRBV5-1,TRBD1,14,TRBJ2-3,.,CASSSQGAPDTQYF,TGCGCCAGCAGCTCACAGGGGGCGCCCGATACGCAGTATTTT
TRBV18,.,14,TRBJ1-1,once,CASSPLTENTEAFF,TGTGCCAGCTCACCATTGACTGAGAACACTGAAGCTTTCTTT
TRBV10-3,.,13,TRBJ2-4,.,CAISEPGTNIQYF,TGTGCCATCAGTGAGCCGGGGACAAACATTCAGTACTTC
TRBV28,.,15,TRBJ2-7,.,CAGARGGRHLYEQYF,TGTGCCGGGGCCCGGGGTGGCAGACACCTCTACGAGCAGTACTTC
TRBV27,TRBD1,18,TRBJ1-5,.,CASSLGTGGLISNQPQHF,TGTGCCAGCAGTTTAGGGACAGGGGGGTTAATAAGCAATCAGCCCCAGCATTTT
TRBV6-6,.,14,TRBJ1-5,.,CASRHRTVNQPQHF,TGTGCCAGCAGACATCGGACAGTGAATCAGCCCCAGCATTTT
TRBV5-6,TRBD1,15,TRBJ2-1,.,CASSEHGQGYNEQFF,TGTGCCAGCAGCGAACACGGACAGGGGTACAATGAGCAGTTCTTC
TRBV27,.,15,TRBJ1-1,.,CASSPVGALNTEAFF,TGTGCCAGCAGCCCTGTGGGGGCCCTGAACACTGAAGCTTTCTTT
TRBV2,TRBD1,14,TRBJ2-5,.,CASNLQGYQETQYF,TGTGCCAGCAATCTACAGGGGTACCAAGAGACCCAGTACTTC
TRBV27,.,15,TRBJ2-4,.,CASSSLGGAKNIQYF,TGTGCCAGCAGTTCCCTCGGGGGAGCCAAAAACATTCAGTACTTC
TRBV5-1,TRBD2,17,TRBJ2-1,.,CASSSGRLAGIGNEQFF,TGCGCCAGCAGCTCAGGCCGACTAGCGGGAATTGGCAATGAGCAGTTCTTC
TRBV6-5,.,14,TRBJ2-7,.,CASRTIRAAYEQYF,TGTGCCAGCAGAACCATCCGGGCCGCATACGAGCAGTACTTC
TRBV6-5,.,14,TRBJ1-3,.,CASSRGDSGNTIYF,TGTGCCAGCAGTCGGGGAGATTCTGGAAACACCATATATTTT
TRBV20-1,.,11,TRBJ1-1,few,CSARDQTEAFF,TGCAGTGCCAGGGACCAAACTGAAGCTTTCTTT
TRBV5-1,.,14,TRBJ2-7,.,CASSLELLSYEQYF,TGCGCCAGCAGCTTGGAACTCCTTTCCTACGAGCAGTACTTC
TRBV27,.,16,TRBJ1-1,.,CASKPSSTGFGTEAFF,TGTGCCAGCAAACCCTCCTCTACAGGGTTCGGCACTGAAGCTTTCTTT
TRBV28,.,15,TRBJ2-6,.,CASSFQPSGANVLTF,TGTGCCAGCAGTTTCCAGCCCTCTGGGGCCAACGTCCTGACTTTC
TRBV18,.,17,TRBJ1-1,.,CASSPTLTEGLDTEAFF,TGTGCCAGCTCACCGACGTTGACAGAAGGGTTGGACACTGAAGCTTTCTTT
TRBV28,.,12,TRBJ1-1,.,CASSQGHTEAFF,TGTGCCAGTTCACAGGGACATACTGAAGCTTTCTTT
TRBV20-1,.,11,TRBJ2-7,once,CSAQPRYEQYF,TGCAGTGCCCAGCCTCGGTACGAGCAGTACTTC
TRBV4-1,.,16,TRBJ2-7,.,CASSQLQAGSPYEQYF,TGCGCCAGCAGCCAACTCCAAGCGGGCAGCCCCTACGAGCAGTACTTC
TRBV5-5,.,12,TRBJ2-3,.,CASSLRVDTQYF,TGTGCCAGCAGCTTGAGAGTAGATACGCAGTATTTT
TRBV28,TRBD1,16,TRBJ2-3,.,CASSLGQGADTDTQYF,TGTGCCAGCAGTTTAGGACAGGGGGCGGACACAGATACGCAGTATTTT
TRBV29-1,TRBD2,14,TRBJ2-7,.,CSASFSGSPYEQYF,TGCAGCGCCTCCTTTAGCGGGAGCCCCTACGAGCAGTACTTC
TRBV19,TRBD1,13,TRBJ1-2,.,CASKATGYYGYTF,TGTGCCAGTAAAGCGACAGGGTACTATGGCTACACCTTC
TRBV28,TRBD1,15,TRBJ2-7,once,CASSPRPTGIYEQYF,TGTGCCAGCAGTCCCCGCCCGACAGGGATTTACGAGCAGTACTTC
TRBV11-3,.,14,TRBJ2-2,.,CASSVRVSTGELFF,TGTGCCAGCAGTGTAAGGGTTTCCACCGGGGAGCTGTTTTTT
TRBV7-9,TRBD2,17,TRBJ2-1,.,CASSTQWASGVGNEQFF,TGTGCCAGCAGCACCCAATGGGCTAGCGGAGTGGGTAATGAGCAGTTCTTC
TRBV18,TRBD1,16,TRBJ2-3,.,CASSPTGVGITDTQYF,TGTGCCAGCTCACCAACAGGGGTTGGGATCACAGATACGCAGTATTTT
TRBV27,TRBD1,17,TRBJ2-7,.,CASSPRPLQGSSYEQYF,TGTGCCAGCAGTCCCCGTCCCCTACAGGGGAGCTCCTACGAGCAGTACTTC
TRBV19,TRBD2,14,TRBJ2-1,.,CASSKTSGMREQFF,TGTGCCAGTAGTAAGACTAGCGGGATGAGGGAGCAGTTCTTC
TRBV2,.,12,TRBJ2-2,.,CASSLPTGELFF,TGTGCCAGCAGTTTACCCACCGGGGAGCTGTTTTTT
TRBV6-1,TRBD1,15,TRBJ2-1,.,CASTERGQGGYEQFF,TGTGCCAGCACCGAGAGAGGACAGGGGGGCTATGAGCAGTTCTTC
TRBV5-5,.,15,TRBJ1-1,.,CASSYDPARATEAFF,TGTGCCAGCAGCTACGACCCTGCAAGGGCCACTGAAGCTTTCTTT
TRBV28,.,15,TRBJ2-2,.,CASSFWQPNTGELFF,TGTGCCAGCAGTTTTTGGCAGCCGAACACCGGGGAGCTGTTTTTT
TRBV4-2,TRBD2,18,TRBJ2-3,.,CASSQDLAGASRTDTQYF,TGTGCCAGCAGCCAAGATCTAGCGGGAGCCTCTCGCACAGATACGCAGTATTTT
TRBV5-6,TRBD1,15,TRBJ1-6,.,CASSRGQLANSPLHF,TGTGCCAGCAGCAGGGGACAGTTGGCTAATTCACCCCTCCACTTT
TRBV28,.,14,TRBJ1-3,.,CASSLIQQGNTIYF,TGTGCCAGCAGTTTAATTCAGCAGGGAAACACCATATATTTT
TRBV27,TRBD1,12,TRBJ2-7,.,CASGQGGLEQYF,TGTGCCTCGGGACAGGGGGGGTTGGAGCAGTACTTC
TRBV15,.,17,TRBJ2-5,.,CATSRDLGSPSQETQYF,TGTGCCACCAGCAGAGATCTGGGTTCCCCCAGCCAAGAGACCCAGTACTTC
TRBV28,TRBD2,14,TRBJ2-7,.,CASSSRTSNYEQYF,TGTGCCAGCAGTTCGCGGACTAGCAACTACGAGCAGTACTTC
TRBV7-9,.,13,TRBJ1-5,.,CASSPKGGQPQHF,TGTGCCAGCAGCCCAAAGGGCGGGCAGCCCCAGCATTTT
TRBV6-1,TRBD2,16,TRBJ2-2,.,CASRERTSGSTGELFF,TGTGCCAGCAGGGAAAGGACTAGCGGGAGCACCGGGGAGCTGTTTTTT
TRBV5-4,TRBD1,19,TRBJ1-5,.,CASSLYDRGAYWGNQPQHF,TGTGCCAGCAGCTTGTATGACAGGGGGGCGTATTGGGGCAATCAGCCCCAGCATTTT